This T cell receptor (beta chain) was captured by sequencing in a study of beta chain features in type 1 diabetes. Study-wide results and limits: The naive, central memory and Treg TCRB repertoires showed an apparent similarity that was greater among patients than among healthy donors. Researchers report that Type 1 diabetes patients had moderately but significantly shorter TCRB CDR3s across all four CD4+ subsets. Since sequencing was performed on cDNA, cells with high TCR expression could be over-represented.

Reverse transcribing all isolated RNA meant expressed TCRB transcripts were sequenced. Around 3.9 million reads on average were seen across naive, central memory and regulatory T cell samples. Method: immunoSEQ multiplex PCR; TCRdb's copy keeps in-frame clones and lacks some. This table holds about 700,000 clones, about an eighth found once. The CDR3 is 15 amino acids. CDR1 is MNHEY, CDR2 SMNVEV, per germline (reference sequence). V gave up 6 bases and J gave up 0 bases, with 14 bases separating them. This clone was detected a few times. Its antigen is undetermined. The sequenced sample was naive CD4+ T cells from blood. The receptor's source is a man aged 18-30 years with type 1 diabetes. The chain carries TRBV27 and TRBJ2-5, with D possibly called TRBD1 or TRBD2 (6 bases each). The CDR3 nucleotides are TGTGCCAGCAGCGCCCGGGGGCCGTACCAAGAGACCCAGTACTTC. This gives the protein CASSARGPYQETQYF.